This T cell receptor beta chain was identified during a study of blood T cell repertoires in COVID-19. Study at large: Sites across the United States, Italy and Spain contributed samples from acute and convalescent COVID-19.

Living in 24 US areas, the participants were between roughly 18 and 89 years of age. The study counted Cohort 3 donors as recovered given two negative PCRs, clearance, or symptom resolution. Repertoires were generated with immunoSEQ multiplex PCR, while TCRdb's copy carries only in-frame clones and drops some. This table has more than 200,000 clones, around 87% appearing once. The sequencing sample was made of PBMCs or T cells enriched from blood (not recorded which). The receptor was isolated from a woman aged 50 to 60 who had recovered from COVID-19.

Written as DNA, the CDR3 is TGTGCCACCCGGCGGGCCCCGAACACTGAAGCTTTCTTT. Its protein is CATRRAPNTEAFF. The V call is TRBV6-5, the J call TRBJ1-1; D ambiguous. The CDR3 is made up of 13 amino acids. V lost 10 bases to trimming and J lost 1 base, with 13 bases between them. CDR1 is MNHEY and CDR2 is SVGAGI in the germline V gene.